The entry below gives a single T cell receptor beta chain sequence along with its context. No antigen is known for it. This sample is drawn from a study of T-cell memory formation after mild COVID-19. The overall study: In these data, TCR clusters were largely donor specific. Whole-study results and caveats: Second-wave clones with a day 37 peak had unconfirmed SARS-CoV-2 specificity. CM and EM subsets held most contracting CD4+ clones; EMRA held CD8+ ones.

Germline CDR1 is MNHEY and CDR2 is SVGAGI. The CDR3 is 14 residues long. V was pared by 2 bases and J by 2 bases, with 10 bases between. TCRalpha and TCRbeta libraries used 5'RACE with constant-segment primers and UMIs. MiXCR was run by TCRdb on the 5' RACE reads, yielding one entry per CDR3 protein. The sample has about 140,000 distinct CDR3 sequences, 14% seen once. The sample comprised PBMCs or a T cell subset sorted from them (not recorded which). This TCR was recovered from an adult woman who had mild COVID-19 (a few samples of this study predate the infection). Cell type and time point are not known. The rearrangement links TRBV6-5 to TRBJ2-7; no definite D call. This chain's CDR3 is CASSYGQAAYEQYF. The DNA for the CDR3 is TGTGCCAGCAGTTACGGGCAGGCCGCCTACGAGCAGTACTTC.